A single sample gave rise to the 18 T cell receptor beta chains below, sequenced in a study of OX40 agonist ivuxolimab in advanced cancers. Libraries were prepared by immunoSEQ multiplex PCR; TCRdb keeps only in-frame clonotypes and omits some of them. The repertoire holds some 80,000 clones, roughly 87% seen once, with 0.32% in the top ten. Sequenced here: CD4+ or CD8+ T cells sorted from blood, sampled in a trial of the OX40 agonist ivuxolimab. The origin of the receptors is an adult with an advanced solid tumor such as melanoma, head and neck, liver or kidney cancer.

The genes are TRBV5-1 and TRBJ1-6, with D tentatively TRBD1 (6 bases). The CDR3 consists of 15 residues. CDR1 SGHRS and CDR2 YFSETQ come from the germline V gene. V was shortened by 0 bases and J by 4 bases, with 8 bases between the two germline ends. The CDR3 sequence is CASSLDRGYNSPLHF. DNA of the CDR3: TGCGCCAGCAGCTTGGATAGGGGGTATAATTCACCCCTCCACTTT.

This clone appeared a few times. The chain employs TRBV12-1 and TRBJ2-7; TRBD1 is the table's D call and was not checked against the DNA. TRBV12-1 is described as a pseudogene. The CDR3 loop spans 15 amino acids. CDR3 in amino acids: CASTRIRDRGCEQYV. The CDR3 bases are TGTGCCAGCACTCGGATCCGGGACAGGGGATGTGAGCAGTACGTC.

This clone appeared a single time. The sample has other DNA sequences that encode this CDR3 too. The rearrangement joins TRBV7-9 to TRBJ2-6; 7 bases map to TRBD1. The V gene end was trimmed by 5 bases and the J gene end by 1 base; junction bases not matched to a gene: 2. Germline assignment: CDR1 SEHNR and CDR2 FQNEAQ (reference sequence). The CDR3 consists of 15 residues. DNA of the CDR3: TGTGCCAGCAGCCCAGGGGGTTCTGGGGCCAACGTCCTGACTTTC. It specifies CASSPGGSGANVLTF.

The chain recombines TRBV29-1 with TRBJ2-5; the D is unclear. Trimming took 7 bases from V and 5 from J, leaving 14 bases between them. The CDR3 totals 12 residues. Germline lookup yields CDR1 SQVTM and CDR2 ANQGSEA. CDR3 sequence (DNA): TGCAGCGCAGACCCTCGAAGGGAGACCCAGTACTTC. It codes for CSADPRRETQYF. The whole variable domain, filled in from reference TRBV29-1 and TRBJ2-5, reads SAVISQKPSRDICQRGTSLTIQCQVDSQVTMMFWYRQQPGQSLTLIATANQGSEATYESGFVIDKFPISRPNLTFSTLTVSNMSPEDSSIYLCSADPRRETQYFGPGTRLLVL.

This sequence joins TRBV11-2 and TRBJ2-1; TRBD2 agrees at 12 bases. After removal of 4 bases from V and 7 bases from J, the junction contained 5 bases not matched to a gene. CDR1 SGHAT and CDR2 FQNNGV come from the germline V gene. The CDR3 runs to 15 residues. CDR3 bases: TGTGCCAGCAGCTCTGGACTAGCGGGAAAGAATGAGCAGTTCTTC. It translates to CASSSGLAGKNEQFF.

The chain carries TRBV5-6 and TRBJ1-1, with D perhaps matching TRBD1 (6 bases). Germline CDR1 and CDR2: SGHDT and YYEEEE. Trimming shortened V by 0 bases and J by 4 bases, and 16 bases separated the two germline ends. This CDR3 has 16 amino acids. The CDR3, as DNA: TGTGCCAGCAGCTTGGGCCCCAGGGGTTCTAGCACTGAAGCTTTCTTT. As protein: CASSLGPRGSSTEAFF.

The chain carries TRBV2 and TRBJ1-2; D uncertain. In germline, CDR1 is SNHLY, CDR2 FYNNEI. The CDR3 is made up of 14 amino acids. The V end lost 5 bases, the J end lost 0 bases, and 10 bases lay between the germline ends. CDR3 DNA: TGTGCCAGCAGTCCTAATCTTTCTAACTATGGCTACACCTTC. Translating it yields CASSPNLSNYGYTF.

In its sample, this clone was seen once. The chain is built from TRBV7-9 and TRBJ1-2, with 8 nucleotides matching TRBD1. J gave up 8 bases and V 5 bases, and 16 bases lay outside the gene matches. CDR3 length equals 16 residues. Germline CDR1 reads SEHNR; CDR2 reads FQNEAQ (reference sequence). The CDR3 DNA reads TGTGCCAGCAGCCAAGATTTTGCAGGGGGCGCGGTAGGCTACACCTTC. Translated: CASSQDFAGGAVGYTF.

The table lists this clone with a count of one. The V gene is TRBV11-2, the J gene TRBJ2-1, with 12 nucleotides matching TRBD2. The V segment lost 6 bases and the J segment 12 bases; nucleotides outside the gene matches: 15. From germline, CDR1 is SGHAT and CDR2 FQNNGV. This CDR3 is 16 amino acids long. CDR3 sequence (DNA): TGTGCCAGCAGTCCAACTCTGGGACTAGCGGGCTACTTGCAGTTCTTC. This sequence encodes CASSPTLGLAGYLQFF.

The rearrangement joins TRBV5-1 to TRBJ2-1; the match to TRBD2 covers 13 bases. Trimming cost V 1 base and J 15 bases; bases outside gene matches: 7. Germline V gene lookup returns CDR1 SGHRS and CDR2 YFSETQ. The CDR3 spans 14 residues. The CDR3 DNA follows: TGCGCCAGCAGCTTGACTAGCGGGGGGGCGGTTCCGTTCTTC. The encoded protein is CASSLTSGGAVPFF.

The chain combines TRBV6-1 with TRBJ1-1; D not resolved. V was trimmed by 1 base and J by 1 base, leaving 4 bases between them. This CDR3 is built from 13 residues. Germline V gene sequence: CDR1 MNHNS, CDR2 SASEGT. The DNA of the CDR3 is TGTGCCAGCAGTGAAGATGGGAACACTGAAGCTTTCTTT. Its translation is CASSEDGNTEAFF.

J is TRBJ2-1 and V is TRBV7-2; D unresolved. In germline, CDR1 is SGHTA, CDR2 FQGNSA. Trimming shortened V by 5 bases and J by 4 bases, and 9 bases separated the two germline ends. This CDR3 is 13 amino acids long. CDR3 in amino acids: CASSPYKYNEQFF. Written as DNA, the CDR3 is TGTGCCAGCAGCCCGTACAAGTACAATGAGCAGTTCTTC.

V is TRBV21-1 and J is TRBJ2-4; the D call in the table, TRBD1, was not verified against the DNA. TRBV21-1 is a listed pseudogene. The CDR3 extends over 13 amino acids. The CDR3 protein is CASSKGLRNIQYF. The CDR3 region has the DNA TGTGCCAGCAGCAAAGGGCTCAGAAACATTCAGTACTTC.

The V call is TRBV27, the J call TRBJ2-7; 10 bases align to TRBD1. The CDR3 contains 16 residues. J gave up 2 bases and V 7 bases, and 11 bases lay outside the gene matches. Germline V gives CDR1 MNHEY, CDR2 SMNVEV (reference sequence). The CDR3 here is CASMREGQGITYEQYF. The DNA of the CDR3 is TGTGCCAGCATGAGGGAGGGACAGGGGATTACCTACGAGCAGTACTTC.

The CDR3 nucleotides read TGTGCCAGCAGGACTAGCGGGAGCTCCTACAATGAGCAGTTCTTC. Its protein product is CASRTSGSSYNEQFF. This rearrangement joins TRBV2 to TRBJ2-1; 12 positions match TRBD2. The length of the CDR3 is 15 residues. The V gene's germline CDR1 is SNHLY and CDR2 FYNNEI. J lost 0 bases, V lost 6 bases, and 0 bases had no gene match.

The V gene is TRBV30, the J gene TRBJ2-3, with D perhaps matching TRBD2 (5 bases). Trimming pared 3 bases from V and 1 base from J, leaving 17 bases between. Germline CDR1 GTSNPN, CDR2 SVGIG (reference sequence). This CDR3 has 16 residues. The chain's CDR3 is CAWRVERSTGTDTQYF. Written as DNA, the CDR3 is TGTGCCTGGAGGGTAGAGCGGTCCACCGGCACAGATACGCAGTATTTT.

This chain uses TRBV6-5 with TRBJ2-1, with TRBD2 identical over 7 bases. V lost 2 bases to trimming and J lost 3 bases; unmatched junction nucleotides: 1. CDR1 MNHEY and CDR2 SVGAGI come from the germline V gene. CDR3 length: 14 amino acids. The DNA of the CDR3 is TGTGCCAGCAGTTACAGGGAGGGCTACAATGAGCAGTTCTTC. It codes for CASSYREGYNEQFF.

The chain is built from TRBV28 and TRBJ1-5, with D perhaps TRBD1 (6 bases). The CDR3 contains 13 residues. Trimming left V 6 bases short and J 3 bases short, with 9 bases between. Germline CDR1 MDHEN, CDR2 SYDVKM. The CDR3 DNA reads TGTGCCAGCAGGGACAGCCACAATCAGCCCCAGCATTTT. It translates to CASRDSHNQPQHF. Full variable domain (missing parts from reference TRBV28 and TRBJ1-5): DVKVTQSSRYLVKRTGEKVFLECVQDMDHENMFWYRQDPGLGLRLIYFSYDVKMKEKGDIPEGYSVSREKKERFSLILESASTNQTSMYLCASRDSHNQPQHFGDGTRLSIL.